This entry describes one T cell receptor (beta chain). Produced via immunoSEQ multiplex PCR; TCRdb's table is partial and in-frame only. The sample lists some 8,700 clones, roughly 31% occurring once. The data originate from a study of graft-versus-host responses after intestinal transplantation. Study-level results: The recipient marrow held GvH clones, and some of them showed up first in ileum or blood.

Plating combined about 200,000 CFSE-labeled responder cells with about 200,000 irradiated, violet-dye-labeled stimulator cells. The receptor was derived from a human patient who received an intestinal transplant. Sequences were derived from alloreactive CD4+ T cells from a mixed lymphocyte reaction culture, sampled before intestinal transplant. Indicated subset: CFSE-low proliferating T cells sorted from roughly 6-day pre-transplant mixed lymphocyte reaction (GvH or HvG direction).

In nucleotides, the CDR3 is TGTGCCACCAGCAGATGGGCAGGGGATAGAGAGACCCAGTACTTC. Its protein is CATSRWAGDRETQYF. The chain recombines TRBV15 with TRBJ2-5; D is possibly TRBD1 (6 bases). Trimming removed 2 bases from V and 4 bases from J, with 14 bases in between. The germline CDR1 and CDR2 sequences are LNHNV and YYDKDF (reference sequence). The CDR3 spans 15 residues.